This TCR beta chain is from a study of T cell changes during pregnancy in multiple sclerosis. Trimming removed 6 bases from V and 4 bases from J, with 16 bases in between. This CDR3 is built from 14 residues. CDR1 MDHEN and CDR2 SYDVKM come from the germline V gene. Assay: immunoSEQ multiplex PCR; the TCRdb copy retains only in-frame clones and omits some. The sample lists about 26,000 clones; 85% to 90% were seen once. The clonotype originates from a female donor with multiple sclerosis, enrolled in a pregnancy study. The source material was CD8+ T cells from peripheral blood mononuclear cells, sampled in the second trimester of pregnancy. The gene calls are TRBV28 and TRBJ2-7; D is possibly TRBD1 (5 bases). The DNA of the CDR3 is TGTGCCAGCAGCATATCAGGGAATACGTACGAGCAGTACTTC. Its translation: CASSISGNTYEQYF.